This passage covers 13 T cell receptor beta chains from one sample sequenced in a study of blood T cells in healthy people across ages. The authors ran a second PCR of about 7 to 11 cycles using a sample-barcoded 5' primer and a J-beta primer mix. TCRdb re-analysed the 5' RACE reads in MiXCR, keeping a single row per CDR3 protein. The top ten hold about 21% of the sample, which has around 1,800,000 distinct CDR3 sequences, more than 35% seen once. Sequencing input: blood. The receptors stem from a human donor in good health.

The rearrangement links TRBV6-1 to TRBJ2-6; D may be TRBD2 (5 bases). CDR1 is MNHNS and CDR2 is SASEGT in the germline V gene. V was pared by 3 bases and J by 0 bases, with 15 bases between. This CDR3 is built from 18 residues. The CDR3 bases are TGTGCCAGCAGTGATTTAAGGCGCGGGCTCTCTGGGGCCAACGTCCTGACTTTC. It translates to CASSDLRRGLSGANVLTF.

The rearrangement links TRBV7-2 to TRBJ2-7; D perhaps matches TRBD1 (5 bases). CDR1 and CDR2 (germline): SGHTA, FQGNSA. With 1 base removed from V and 2 bases from J, the gap between germline ends came to 12 bases. CDR3 size: 15 residues. Written as DNA, the CDR3 is TGTGCCAGCAGCTTAGACTGGACACTGGCCTACGAGCAGTACTTC. Protein product: CASSLDWTLAYEQYF.

The V call is TRBV28, the J call TRBJ2-3; 9 bases line up with TRBD1. The junction had 8 bases not matched to a gene; V was cut back by 6 bases and J by 4 bases. Germline CDR1 reads MDHEN; CDR2 reads SYDVKM. The CDR3 sequence is 15 residues long. The CDR3 coding sequence is TGTGCCAGCAGGTCGCCGGGACAGGGCGCAGATACGCAGTATTTT. Translating gives CASRSPGQGADTQYF.

This clonotype was found a few times. J is TRBJ2-3 and V is TRBV6-5; 7 bases match TRBD2. This CDR3 region has 13 residues. The germline gives CDR1 MNHEY, CDR2 SVGAGI. Germline trimming cut 9 bases from V and 2 bases from J; bases unmatched to any gene: 5. The CDR3 here is CASLAVTTDTQYF. The CDR3 coding sequence is TGTGCCAGTCTAGCGGTAACCACAGATACGCAGTATTTT.

This rearrangement joins TRBV5-1 to TRBJ1-4, with 7 nucleotides matching TRBD1. CDR3 size: 15 residues. Germline values: CDR1 SGHRS, CDR2 YFSETQ. The ends lost 0 bases at V and 5 bases at J; junction bases unmatched: 4. CDR3 protein: CASSLATGRNEKLFF. The DNA of the CDR3 is TGCGCCAGCAGCTTGGCGACAGGGCGGAATGAAAAACTGTTTTTT.

This clonotype appeared many times. The CDR3 DNA is TGTGCCAGCAGCCAACTGCCGGGACAGGGGGCGGGTGGCTACACCTTC. It codes for CASSQLPGQGAGGYTF. The chain uses TRBV7-2 and TRBJ1-2; TRBD1 aligns across 12 bases. Germline CDR1 and CDR2: SGHTA and FQGNSA. The CDR3 is 16 residues long. J lost 7 bases, V lost 5 bases, and 11 bases had no gene match. The whole variable domain, remainder taken from reference TRBV7-2 and TRBJ1-2, is GAGVSQSPSNKVTEKGKDVELRCDPISGHTALYWYRQSLGQGLEFLIYFQGNSAPDKSGLPSDRFSAERTGGSVSTLTIQRTQQEDSAVYLCASSQLPGQGAGGYTFGSGTRLTVV.

CDR3 loop: CASSSTGAFSPLHF. DNA of the CDR3: TGTGCCAGCAGCTCTACAGGGGCCTTTTCACCCCTCCACTTT. V usage is TRBV12-3 or TRBV12-4 and J usage is TRBJ1-6, with TRBD1 matching over 7 bases. This CDR3 spans 14 amino acids. J lost 9 bases, V lost 6 bases, and 8 bases had no gene match.

V and J are TRBV5-1 and TRBJ1-6; D gene uncertain. In germline, CDR1 is SGHRS, CDR2 YFSETQ. This CDR3 has 16 amino acids. The V and J ends lost 2 bases and 3 bases respectively, with 12 bases between them. The CDR3: CASSLSGRGYNSPLHF. The CDR3 region has the DNA TGCGCCAGCAGCTTATCAGGACGGGGCTATAATTCACCCCTCCACTTT. Together with reference TRBV5-1 and TRBJ1-6, the CDR3 gives the full variable domain: KAGVTQTPRYLIKTRGQQVTLSCSPISGHRSVSWYQQTPGQGLQFLFEYFSETQRNKGNFPGRFSGRQFSNSRSEMNVSTLELGDSALYLCASSLSGRGYNSPLHFGNGTRLTVT.

This chain uses TRBV3-1 with TRBJ2-5; D unclear. Germline-derived CDR1 and CDR2 are LGHDT and YNNKEL (reference sequence). Trimming removed 0 bases at V and 4 bases at J, with 9 bases between. The CDR3 totals 14 residues. CDR3 loop: CASSQDPVAETQYF. The CDR3 bases are TGTGCCAGCAGCCAAGATCCGGTGGCAGAGACCCAGTACTTC.

V gene TRBV7-9 combines with J gene TRBJ1-2; 7 bases line up with TRBD1. Germline-derived CDR1 and CDR2 are SEHNR and FQNEAQ (reference sequence). Germline trimming cut 4 bases from V and 4 bases from J; bases unmatched to any gene: 12. The CDR3 covers 16 residues. In DNA form, the CDR3 reads TGTGCCAGCAGCTACAACCCCGGGACAGCGATCTATGGCTACACCTTC. Its protein product is CASSYNPGTAIYGYTF.

V is TRBV7-2 and J is TRBJ2-3; D assignment may be TRBD1 or TRBD2 (5 bases each). The CDR3 runs 15 residues. The germline V gene encodes CDR1 SGHTA and CDR2 FQGNSA. V was pared by 2 bases and J by 5 bases, with 14 bases between. The DNA of the CDR3 is TGTGCCAGCAGCTTATGGTGGGGGAAGGGAGATACGCAGTATTTT. It encodes CASSLWWGKGDTQYF.

The chain employs TRBV7-6 and TRBJ2-3; D is undetermined. The V and J ends lost 1 base and 6 bases respectively, with 11 bases between them. The CDR3 has 14 residues. CDR1 and CDR2 from the germline V gene are SGHVS and FNYEAQ. The CDR3 bases are TGTGCCAGCAGCTTAGAGGCCCCCCCGGATACGCAGTATTTT. This encodes CASSLEAPPDTQYF. Combining the CDR3 with reference TRBV7-6 and TRBJ2-3 gives the whole variable domain GAGVSQSPRYKVTKRGQDVALRCDPISGHVSLYWYRQALGQGPEFLTYFNYEAQQDKSGLPNDRFSAERPEGSISTLTIQRTEQRDSAMYRCASSLEAPPDTQYFGPGTRLTVL.

The rearrangement uses TRBV4-3 and TRBJ1-5; 8 positions agree with TRBD1. The germline gives CDR1 LGHNA, CDR2 YSLEER. The CDR3 runs to 15 residues. V lost 5 bases, J lost 3 bases, and 6 bases stayed unmatched. DNA for the CDR3: TGCGCCAGCAGCTTTAGGACAGGGAACAATCAGCCCCAGCATTTT. Protein product: CASSFRTGNNQPQHF.